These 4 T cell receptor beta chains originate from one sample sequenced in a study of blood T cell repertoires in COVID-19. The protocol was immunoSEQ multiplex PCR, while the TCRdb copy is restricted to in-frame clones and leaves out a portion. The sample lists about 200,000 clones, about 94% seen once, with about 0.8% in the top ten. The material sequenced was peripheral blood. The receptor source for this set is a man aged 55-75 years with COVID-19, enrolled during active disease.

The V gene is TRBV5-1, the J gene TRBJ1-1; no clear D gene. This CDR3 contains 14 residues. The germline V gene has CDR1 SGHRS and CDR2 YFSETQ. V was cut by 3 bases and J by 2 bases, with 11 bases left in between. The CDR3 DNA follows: TGCGCCAGCAGCTCGGGGAATCCTAACACTGAAGCTTTCTTT. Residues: CASSSGNPNTEAFF.

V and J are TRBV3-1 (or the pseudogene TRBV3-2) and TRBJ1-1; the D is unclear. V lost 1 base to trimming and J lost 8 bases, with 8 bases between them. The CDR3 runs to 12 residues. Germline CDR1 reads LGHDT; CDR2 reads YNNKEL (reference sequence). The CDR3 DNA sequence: TGTGCCAGCAGCCAAGTATCCAGGGAAGCTTTCTTT. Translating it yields CASSQVSREAFF.

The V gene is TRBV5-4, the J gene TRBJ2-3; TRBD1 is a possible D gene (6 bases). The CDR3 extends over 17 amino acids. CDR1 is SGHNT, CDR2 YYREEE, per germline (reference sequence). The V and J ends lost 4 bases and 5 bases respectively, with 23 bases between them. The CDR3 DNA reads TGTGCCAGCAGCCGGGCCGATACAGGGAAGGGATTAGATACGCAGTATTTT. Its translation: CASSRADTGKGLDTQYF.

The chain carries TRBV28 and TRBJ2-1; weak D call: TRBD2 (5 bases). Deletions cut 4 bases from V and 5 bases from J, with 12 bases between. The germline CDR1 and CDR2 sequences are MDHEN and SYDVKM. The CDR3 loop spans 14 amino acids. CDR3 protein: CASSYGGMHNEQFF. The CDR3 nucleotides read TGTGCCAGCAGTTATGGAGGAATGCACAATGAGCAGTTCTTC. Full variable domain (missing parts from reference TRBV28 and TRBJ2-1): DVKVTQSSRYLVKRTGEKVFLECVQDMDHENMFWYRQDPGLGLRLIYFSYDVKMKEKGDIPEGYSVSREKKERFSLILESASTNQTSMYLCASSYGGMHNEQFFGPGTRLTVL.